This TCR beta chain was identified in a study of T cells after yellow fever vaccination. The CDR3 runs 15 residues. CDR1 ENHRY and CDR2 SYGVKD come from the germline V gene. V lost 6 bases to trimming and J lost 4 bases, with 15 bases between them. For TCR, cDNA came from 5'RACE template switching, which added a universal primer site and UMIs. Using its own MiXCR run on the 5' RACE reads, TCRdb lists one record per CDR3 protein. The repertoire holds roughly 160,000 distinct CDR3 sequences, with roughly 8.8% as singletons. The V gene is TRBV10-3, the J gene TRBJ2-2, with D possibly matching TRBD2 (7 bases). The sample here was CD8+ T cells sorted from PBMCs, taken 45 days after the yellow fever booster vaccination. This sequence was found in a man aged 18 to 35 who received the YFV17D yellow fever vaccine. The CDR3 DNA reads TGTGCCATCAGGATGGCGGGGGCGGGCACCGGGGAGCTGTTTTTT. It codes for CAIRMAGAGTGELFF.